This TCR beta chain was recovered during a study of shared clonotypes between healthy human individuals. TCRdb's table, derived via immunoSEQ multiplex PCR, lists solely in-frame clones and lacks some. The table lists hundreds of thousands of clones, roughly four fifths of them singletons. Germline V gene lookup returns CDR1 SGHRS and CDR2 YFSETQ. This CDR3 is built from 16 residues. For this clone: Antigen unknown. An end of the junction does not agree with germline; a read error may underlie this.

Whole-study results and caveats: Read depth was anticipated to influence clonotype sharing among donors.

The sequence was collected from a woman between 40 and 50 years old in good health. Some clones in this sample may be carry-over from other donors' samples. Sequencing was performed on PBMCs. The genes are TRBV5-1 and TRBJ2-7; D assignment may be TRBD1 or TRBD2 (5 bases each). CDR3 nucleotides: TGCGCCAGCAGCTTGAGTGGGACCGCCGGCTCCTACGAGCAGCACTTC. This codes for CASSLSGTAGSYEQHF.